Listed below are T cell receptor beta chains from one sample, sequenced in a study of OX40 agonist ivuxolimab in advanced cancers. Using immunoSEQ multiplex PCR, the repertoire was profiled, and TCRdb retains in-frame clones only, with some absent. This table holds 71,000 or so clones, over 90% found once. The specimen was CD4+ or CD8+ T cells sorted from blood, collected in a trial of the OX40 agonist ivuxolimab. These receptors were taken from an adult with an advanced solid tumor such as melanoma, head and neck, liver or kidney cancer. CDR3s include the opening cysteine and the closing phenylalanine or tryptophan. Fields, in order: D gene, clone size, V gene, J gene, CDR3 protein, CDR3 DNA. The D gene is left open where the match is weak. Size values are once, few and many counts, or a class for expanded clones, and some rows have none.

D gene: TRBD1; clone size: -; V gene: TRBV6-5; J gene: TRBJ2-7; CDR3 protein: CASRQGTGIYEQYF; CDR3 DNA: TGTGCCAGCAGACAGGGGACAGGGATTTACGAGCAGTACTTC
D gene: -; clone size: -; V gene: TRBV6-5; J gene: TRBJ2-3; CDR3 protein: CASSNFDSSSTDTQYF; CDR3 DNA: TGTGCCAGCAGTAACTTCGACTCGTCTAGCACAGATACGCAGTATTTT
D gene: -; clone size: -; V gene: TRBV5-6; J gene: TRBJ2-5; CDR3 protein: CASSPMGGGGAQETQYF; CDR3 DNA: TGTGCCAGCAGCCCGATGGGAGGCGGGGGCGCACAAGAGACCCAGTACTTC
D gene: -; clone size: -; V gene: TRBV6-5; J gene: TRBJ2-7; CDR3 protein: CASSYPAGVNEQYF; CDR3 DNA: TGTGCCAGCAGTTACCCGGCAGGGGTAAACGAGCAGTACTTC
D gene: TRBD1; clone size: -; V gene: TRBV15; J gene: TRBJ1-3; CDR3 protein: CATSKTDRTGGGNTIYF; CDR3 DNA: TGTGCCACCAGCAAAACCGATCGGACAGGAGGTGGAAACACCATATATTTT
D gene: TRBD2; clone size: -; V gene: TRBV2; J gene: TRBJ2-7; CDR3 protein: CASSAGLAESEQYF; CDR3 DNA: TGTGCCAGCAGTGCGGGACTAGCGGAAAGCGAGCAGTACTTC
D gene: -; clone size: -; V gene: TRBV28; J gene: TRBJ2-1; CDR3 protein: CASRGDRDTSYNEQFF; CDR3 DNA: TGTGCCAGCAGGGGAGACCGGGACACCTCCTACAATGAGCAGTTCTTC
D gene: -; clone size: -; V gene: TRBV10-1; J gene: TRBJ2-7; CDR3 protein: CARLAYEQYF; CDR3 DNA: TGCGCCAGACTAGCCTACGAGCAGTACTTC
D gene: -; clone size: -; V gene: TRBV19; J gene: TRBJ1-5; CDR3 protein: CASSIPGESNQPQHF; CDR3 DNA: TGTGCCAGTAGTATCCCGGGCGAGAGCAATCAGCCCCAGCATTTT
D gene: TRBD1; clone size: -; V gene: TRBV5-6; J gene: TRBJ1-2; CDR3 protein: CASSLSDRGKGYTF; CDR3 DNA: TGTGCCAGCAGCTTATCGGACAGGGGTAAAGGCTACACCTTC
D gene: -; clone size: -; V gene: TRBV29-1; J gene: TRBJ1-5; CDR3 protein: CSVAKDSHGEPQHF; CDR3 DNA: TGCAGCGTTGCCAAGGACAGTCACGGGGAGCCCCAGCATTTT
D gene: -; clone size: once; V gene: TRBV9; J gene: TRBJ1-4; CDR3 protein: CASSPRTGEKLFF; CDR3 DNA: TGTGCCAGCAGCCCTCGGACCGGAGAAAAACTGTTTTTT
D gene: TRBD1; clone size: -; V gene: TRBV14; J gene: TRBJ2-2; CDR3 protein: CASSLTVTGSTGELFF; CDR3 DNA: TGTGCCAGCAGCCTGACGGTGACAGGGTCCACCGGGGAGCTGTTTTTT
D gene: -; clone size: few; V gene: TRBV13; J gene: TRBJ1-1; CDR3 protein: CASSLAGTEAFF; CDR3 DNA: TGTGCCAGCAGCTTGGCAGGCACTGAAGCTTTCTTT
D gene: -; clone size: -; V gene: TRBV15; J gene: TRBJ1-1; CDR3 protein: CATSGLNTEAFF; CDR3 DNA: TGTGCCACCAGCGGTTTGAACACTGAAGCTTTCTTT
D gene: TRBD2; clone size: -; V gene: TRBV9; J gene: TRBJ2-2; CDR3 protein: CASSVRLAGGESTNTGELFF; CDR3 DNA: TGTGCCAGCAGCGTTCGACTAGCGGGGGGCGAGAGTACGAACACCGGGGAGCTGTTTTTT
D gene: -; clone size: -; V gene: TRBV7-8; J gene: TRBJ1-5; CDR3 protein: CASSLGTYSNQPQHF; CDR3 DNA: TGTGCCAGCAGCTTGGGAACCTATAGCAATCAGCCCCAGCATTTT
D gene: TRBD1; clone size: -; V gene: TRBV27; J gene: TRBJ2-5; CDR3 protein: CAKGTGAPRAQETQYF; CDR3 DNA: TGTGCCAAGGGGACAGGGGCCCCGCGGGCCCAAGAGACCCAGTACTTC
D gene: -; clone size: -; V gene: TRBV29-1; J gene: TRBJ2-7; CDR3 protein: CSVEGTGYEQYF; CDR3 DNA: TGCAGCGTTGAAGGAACCGGCTACGAGCAGTACTTC
D gene: -; clone size: -; V gene: TRBV10-3; J gene: TRBJ2-2; CDR3 protein: CAISGGTGELFF; CDR3 DNA: TGTGCCATCAGTGGTGGCACCGGGGAGCTGTTTTTT
D gene: -; clone size: -; V gene: TRBV9; J gene: TRBJ2-1; CDR3 protein: CASSAGGQRTPYNEQFF; CDR3 DNA: TGTGCCAGCAGCGCAGGCGGTCAGCGGACCCCCTACAATGAGCAGTTCTTC
D gene: TRBD2; clone size: -; V gene: TRBV5-1; J gene: TRBJ2-1; CDR3 protein: CASSLVLAGDEQFF; CDR3 DNA: TGCGCCAGCAGCTTGGTCCTAGCGGGAGATGAGCAGTTCTTC
D gene: -; clone size: -; V gene: TRBV29-1; J gene: TRBJ1-1; CDR3 protein: CSVRGANTEAFF; CDR3 DNA: TGCAGCGTTAGGGGCGCGAACACTGAAGCTTTCTTT
D gene: -; clone size: -; V gene: TRBV2; J gene: TRBJ1-1; CDR3 protein: CASSGGRGNTEAFF; CDR3 DNA: TGTGCCAGCAGTGGGGGGAGGGGGAACACTGAAGCTTTCTTT
D gene: -; clone size: -; V gene: TRBV25-1; J gene: TRBJ2-5; CDR3 protein: CASIHGQTQYF; CDR3 DNA: TGTGCCAGCATTCACGGACAGACCCAGTACTTC
D gene: TRBD1; clone size: -; V gene: TRBV28; J gene: TRBJ2-7; CDR3 protein: CASSPGQLYEQYF; CDR3 DNA: TGTGCCAGCAGTCCGGGACAGCTCTACGAGCAGTACTTC
D gene: TRBD2; clone size: -; V gene: TRBV15; J gene: TRBJ2-3; CDR3 protein: CATSRGLAPDTQYF; CDR3 DNA: TGTGCCACCAGCAGAGGACTAGCCCCAGATACGCAGTATTTT
D gene: -; clone size: -; V gene: TRBV5-6; J gene: TRBJ1-1; CDR3 protein: CASSLIQGTEAFF; CDR3 DNA: TGTGCCAGCAGCTTGATACAGGGAACTGAAGCTTTCTTT
D gene: -; clone size: -; V gene: TRBV18; J gene: TRBJ1-2; CDR3 protein: CASSPEDTYSYGYTF; CDR3 DNA: TGTGCCAGCTCACCGGAGGACACGTACTCCTATGGCTACACCTTC
D gene: -; clone size: -; V gene: TRBV7-7; J gene: TRBJ1-5; CDR3 protein: CASSLPGGGPDQPQHF; CDR3 DNA: TGTGCTAGCAGCTTACCCGGTGGGGGTCCCGATCAGCCCCAGCATTTT
D gene: TRBD2; clone size: -; V gene: TRBV5-1; J gene: TRBJ2-1; CDR3 protein: CASSPWGSGSTYNEQFF; CDR3 DNA: TGCGCCAGCAGCCCTTGGGGTAGCGGGAGTACCTACAATGAGCAGTTCTTC
D gene: -; clone size: -; V gene: TRBV4-1; J gene: TRBJ1-1; CDR3 protein: CASSQPLDRATEAFF; CDR3 DNA: TGCGCCAGCAGCCAACCACTGGACCGAGCCACTGAAGCTTTCTTT
D gene: -; clone size: -; V gene: TRBV9; J gene: TRBJ1-3; CDR3 protein: CASSGRITDSGNTIYF; CDR3 DNA: TGTGCCAGCAGCGGACGCATTACGGACTCTGGAAACACCATATATTTT
D gene: TRBD2; clone size: -; V gene: TRBV28; J gene: TRBJ2-2; CDR3 protein: CASSLLRGGTGELFF; CDR3 DNA: TGTGCCAGCAGTTTGCTCCGCGGGGGGACCGGGGAGCTGTTTTTT
D gene: TRBD2; clone size: -; V gene: TRBV12-5; J gene: TRBJ2-1; CDR3 protein: CASGFGGYEQFF; CDR3 DNA: TGTGCTAGTGGTTTCGGGGGGTATGAGCAGTTCTTC
D gene: TRBD1; clone size: -; V gene: TRBV10-2; J gene: TRBJ2-2; CDR3 protein: CASGGQGRENTGELFF; CDR3 DNA: TGCGCCAGCGGGGGACAGGGGCGAGAGAACACCGGGGAGCTGTTTTTT
D gene: TRBD1; clone size: once; V gene: TRBV5-1; J gene: TRBJ2-1; CDR3 protein: CASSSGTGSYNEQFF; CDR3 DNA: TGCGCCAGCAGCTCCGGGACAGGATCATACAATGAGCAGTTCTTC
D gene: TRBD1; clone size: -; V gene: TRBV6-5; J gene: TRBJ1-2; CDR3 protein: CASSYGDRGGYGYTF; CDR3 DNA: TGTGCCAGCAGTTACGGGGACAGGGGTGGCTATGGCTACACCTTC
D gene: -; clone size: -; V gene: TRBV6-1; J gene: TRBJ2-1; CDR3 protein: CAGSWGAQEQFF; CDR3 DNA: TGTGCCGGGTCATGGGGGGCGCAGGAGCAGTTCTTC
D gene: TRBD2; clone size: -; V gene: TRBV27; J gene: TRBJ2-1; CDR3 protein: CASSLLARLAGRGDEQFF; CDR3 DNA: TGTGCCAGCAGTTTATTAGCCCGGCTAGCGGGAAGAGGGGATGAGCAGTTCTTC
D gene: TRBD2; clone size: -; V gene: TRBV19; J gene: TRBJ2-5; CDR3 protein: CASSRTSGFGETQYF; CDR3 DNA: TGTGCCAGTAGTAGGACTAGCGGGTTCGGGGAGACCCAGTACTTC